Below, 23 T cell receptor beta chains from the same sample are listed, as sequenced in a study of blood T cell repertoires in COVID-19. Repertoires were generated with immunoSEQ multiplex PCR, while TCRdb's copy carries only in-frame clones and drops some. The data show about 73,000 clones, 80% to 90% seen once. Sequenced sample: peripheral blood. Source of these receptors: a man aged 45-60 years with active COVID-19.

The chain uses TRBV7-8 and TRBJ1-1; D perhaps matches TRBD1 (5 bases). CDR3 length: 14 residues. Germline V gives CDR1 SGHVS, CDR2 FQNEAQ. Trimming took off 3 bases at V and 8 bases at J, with 16 bases between the two ends. In DNA form, the CDR3 reads TGTGCCAGCAGCTTCCGACTTGGTGACAGAGAAGCTTTCTTT. Protein product: CASSFRLGDREAFF.

This chain connects TRBV6-2 or TRBV6-3 to TRBJ2-2; no clear D gene. The CDR3 runs to 14 residues. CDR1 and CDR2 from the germline V gene are MNHEY and SVGEGT. Between the trimmed V and J ends, which lost 6 bases and 1 base, there was a span of 9 bases. Here the CDR3 reads CASSPVGNTGELFF. The CDR3 DNA sequence: TGTGCCAGCAGCCCGGTCGGGAACACCGGGGAGCTGTTTTTT.

The chain employs TRBV6-6 and TRBJ1-2; tentative D call: TRBD1 (5 bases). Germline V lookup: CDR1 MNHNY, CDR2 SVGAGI (reference sequence). This CDR3 has 16 residues. Trimming removed 5 bases from V and 2 bases from J, with 18 bases in between. CDR3 sequence: CASSRVERQTNYGYTF. For the CDR3, the DNA is TGTGCCAGCAGTCGGGTGGAACGACAGACCAACTATGGCTACACCTTC.

V gene TRBV19 combines with J gene TRBJ1-2; TRBD1 matches 10 bases. CDR3 length: 13 amino acids. Germline V gene lookup returns CDR1 LNHDA and CDR2 SQIVND (reference sequence). The junction had 4 bases not matched to a gene; V was cut back by 7 bases and J by 5 bases. CDR3 loop: CASIPGQGYGYTF. The CDR3 nucleotides read TGTGCCAGTATTCCGGGACAGGGGTATGGCTACACCTTC.

This chain links TRBV3-1 (or the pseudogene TRBV3-2) with TRBJ2-1; TRBD2 aligns across 10 bases. This CDR3 has 17 amino acids. With V trimmed by 9 bases and J by 6 bases, 17 bases remained unmatched. Germline assignment: CDR1 LGHDT and CDR2 YNNKEL (reference sequence). This chain's CDR3 is CASSGILSGGGVNEQFF. CDR3 in DNA: TGTGCCAGTAGCGGAATTTTAAGCGGGGGGGGAGTCAATGAGCAGTTCTTC.

This clone was counted between two and nine times. CDR3 DNA: TGTGCCAGCTCACCCCGACAGGGAACGATCCAAGAGACCCAGTACTTC. Translated, it gives CASSPRQGTIQETQYF. The chain employs TRBV18 and TRBJ2-5; 7 positions match TRBD1. CDR1 is KGHSH, CDR2 LQKENI, per germline. This CDR3 spans 16 amino acids. Trimming at V came to 3 bases and at J to 1 base, leaving 8 bases not matched to a gene.

In this sample, this clone turned up once. V is TRBV27 and J is TRBJ1-1; D is ambiguous. CDR1 MNHEY and CDR2 SMNVEV come from the germline V gene (reference sequence). Deletions cut 2 bases from V and 7 bases from J, with 14 bases between. The CDR3 is 14 amino acids. CDR3 region: CASSLKARGVEAFF. In DNA form, the CDR3 reads TGTGCCAGCAGTTTAAAGGCCCGAGGTGTTGAAGCTTTCTTT.

The chain carries TRBV6-2 or TRBV6-3 and TRBJ1-4; the match to TRBD1 covers 10 bases. The CDR3 has 17 residues. The trim removed 5 bases at V and 3 bases at J, leaving 9 bases unmatched. From germline, CDR1 is MNHEY and CDR2 SVGEGT. The CDR3 loop is CASSTRDRGSANEKLFF. As DNA, the CDR3 is TGTGCCAGCAGTACCCGGGACAGGGGAAGCGCTAATGAAAAACTGTTTTTT.

V is TRBV19 and J is TRBJ1-2; 7 bases align to TRBD1. The CDR3 totals 14 residues. V lost 5 bases and J lost 2; bases outside the gene matches: 5. CDR1 and CDR2 from the germline V gene are LNHDA and SQIVND (reference sequence). CDR3 region: CASSPPTGNYGYTF. The CDR3 bases are TGTGCCAGTAGTCCCCCGACAGGGAACTATGGCTACACCTTC. The whole variable domain, filled in from reference TRBV19 and TRBJ1-2, reads DGGITQSPKYLFRKEGQNVTLSCEQNLNHDAMYWYRQDPGQGLRLIYYSQIVNDFQKGDIAEGYSVSREKKESFPLTVTSAQKNPTAFYLCASSPPTGNYGYTFGSGTRLTVV.

The chain combines TRBV7-2 with TRBJ1-1; 7 bases agree with TRBD1. The CDR3 has 13 amino acids. The junction had 4 bases not matched to a gene; V was cut back by 5 bases and J by 4 bases. Germline V gene lookup returns CDR1 SGHTA and CDR2 FQGNSA. As DNA, the CDR3 is TGTGCCAGCAGCGATAGACAGGGCACTGAAGCTTTCTTT. This codes for CASSDRQGTEAFF. Variable domain in full (rest from reference TRBV7-2 and TRBJ1-1): GAGVSQSPSNKVTEKGKDVELRCDPISGHTALYWYRQSLGQGLEFLIYFQGNSAPDKSGLPSDRFSAERTGGSVSTLTIQRTQQEDSAVYLCASSDRQGTEAFFGQGTRLTVV.

The sample holds one count of this clone. The chain is built from TRBV10-1 and TRBJ2-3, with D possibly being TRBD1 (5 bases). Germline CDR1 is WNHNN and CDR2 is SYGVQD (reference sequence). This CDR3 has 13 amino acids. V was pared by 6 bases and J by 1 base, with 8 bases between. The CDR3 reads CASSETGTDTQYF. The CDR3 region has the DNA TGCGCCAGCAGCGAGACAGGCACAGATACGCAGTATTTT.

The rearrangement uses TRBV12-3 or TRBV12-4 and TRBJ1-6; 7 bases map to TRBD1. This CDR3 contains 13 residues. V dropped 6 bases and J dropped 4; count of bases not matched to a gene: 0. For the CDR3, the DNA is TGTGCCAGCAGGGGACAGTATAATTCACCCCTCCACTTT. Translated, it gives CASRGQYNSPLHF.

The rearrangement uses TRBV5-5 and TRBJ2-1; 10 positions agree with TRBD2. From germline, CDR1 is SGHKS and CDR2 YYEKEE (reference sequence). CDR3 length: 15 residues. J was trimmed by 3 bases and V by 4 bases; bases with no gene match: 4. The CDR3 reads CASSAGTSDYNEQFF. The CDR3, as DNA: TGTGCCAGCAGCGCCGGGACTAGCGACTACAATGAGCAGTTCTTC.

The V and J genes are TRBV18 and TRBJ1-1; D is undetermined. The germline V gene has CDR1 KGHSH and CDR2 LQKENI. Trimming took off 3 bases at V and 4 bases at J, with 18 bases between the two ends. The CDR3 has 16 amino acids. This chain's CDR3 is CASSPMERAGGTEAFF. In DNA, the CDR3 is TGTGCCAGCTCACCTATGGAGAGGGCGGGTGGCACTGAAGCTTTCTTT.

This rearrangement joins TRBV5-1 to TRBJ2-7; 9 bases fit TRBD2. With V trimmed by 0 bases and J by 6 bases, 7 bases remained unmatched. Looked up from germline, CDR1 is SGHRS and CDR2 is YFSETQ. CDR3 length equals 15 residues. The CDR3: CASSLAPAGGGEQYF. The CDR3 DNA reads TGCGCCAGCAGCTTGGCTCCAGCGGGGGGAGGCGAGCAGTACTTC.

Only a few counts were recorded for this clone. The rearrangement joins TRBV9 to TRBJ2-1; no firm D call. Per the germline V gene, CDR1 is SGDLS and CDR2 is YYNGEE. This CDR3 region has 15 residues. V was pared by 3 bases and J by 0 bases, with 10 bases between. The CDR3 spells CASSAILSSYNEQFF. As DNA, the CDR3 is TGTGCCAGCAGCGCCATCCTGAGCTCCTACAATGAGCAGTTCTTC.

This clone was detected a few times. This chain connects TRBV4-1 to TRBJ2-2, with TRBD2 as a possible D gene (7 bases). Trimming cost V 4 bases and J 3 bases, with 15 bases left between them. The CDR3 is 16 residues long. Germline V gene data show CDR1 as MGHRA and CDR2 as YSYEKL. For the CDR3, the DNA is TGCGCCAGCAGCCTTGAAGGGGGGGCGGACACCGGGGAGCTGTTTTTT. Its translation is CASSLEGGADTGELFF.

The chain is built from TRBV28 and TRBJ1-1; no clear D gene. V was cut by 6 bases and J by 3 bases, with 8 bases left in between. The germline V gene has CDR1 MDHEN and CDR2 SYDVKM. This CDR3 is 12 amino acids long. CDR3 bases: TGTGCCAGCAGCATACAGTACACTGAAGCTTTCTTT. Its protein is CASSIQYTEAFF.

This chain links TRBV7-2 with TRBJ2-7, with TRBD1 matching 10 bases. The CDR3 is 16 residues long. Trimming took 6 bases from V and 2 from J; bases not matched to a gene: 10. The germline CDR1 and CDR2 sequences are SGHTA and FQGNSA. This chain's CDR3 is CASRSRGGTGAYEQYF. The CDR3 DNA follows: TGTGCCAGCAGGTCAAGGGGGGGGACAGGGGCCTACGAGCAGTACTTC.

The chain combines TRBV7-8 with TRBJ2-5; 8 bases align to TRBD2. The CDR3 extends over 14 amino acids. Losses at the gene ends were 4 bases for V and 5 bases for J; bases not matched to a gene: 6. In germline, CDR1 is SGHVS, CDR2 FQNEAQ. CDR3 in amino acids: CASSSGLARETQYF. The CDR3 coding sequence is TGTGCCAGCAGCTCCGGACTAGCCCGCGAGACCCAGTACTTC.

The V and J genes are TRBV30 and TRBJ2-3; 9 nucleotides match TRBD2. From germline, CDR1 is GTSNPN and CDR2 SVGIG (reference sequence). The CDR3 covers 15 residues. V lost 4 bases, J lost 6 bases, and 11 bases stayed unmatched. The CDR3 DNA sequence: TGTGCCTGGACACGCGGGAGGGCGAGGGGGGATACGCAGTATTTT. Amino acids: CAWTRGRARGDTQYF.

V gene TRBV4-3 combines with J gene TRBJ2-5; unclear D gene. Germline values: CDR1 LGHNA, CDR2 YSLEER. The CDR3 has 13 amino acids. V gave up 0 bases and J gave up 2 bases, with 4 bases separating them. CDR3: CASSQDRQETQYF. The DNA of the CDR3 is TGCGCCAGCAGCCAAGATCGTCAAGAGACCCAGTACTTC.

This chain uses TRBV28 with TRBJ1-2; TRBD1 might be the D (5 bases). Between the trimmed V and J ends, which lost 5 bases and 4 bases, there was a span of 14 bases. The CDR3 is 14 amino acids. Germline CDR1 is MDHEN and CDR2 is SYDVKM. CDR3 sequence: CASSERGRSYGYTF. For the CDR3, the DNA is TGTGCCAGCAGTGAAAGGGGAAGAAGCTATGGCTACACCTTC.